This T cell receptor beta chain was sequenced for a study of T cell repertoires and Cas9 in healthy adults. Whole-study context: CD4 and CD8 compartments: SpCas9-reactive T cells profiled for potency, cytotoxicity, lineage. General study results and limits: SpCas9-reactive effector T cells were reportedly restrained in vitro by SpCas9-reactive regulatory T cells. SpCas9-reactive regulatory T cells appeared frequent in the SpCas9-reactive T cell response.

Method: immunoSEQ multiplex PCR; TCRdb's copy keeps in-frame clones and lacks some. Altogether 1,500 or so clones are present, around three quarters being singletons, with the ten largest covering roughly 9%. This clone occurred a few times. The receptor was derived from a human donor in good health. Sequencing used SpCas9-reactive Tregs (CD4+, CD25+, CD127-, CD137+, CD154-) from PBMCs; culture status not recorded.

This chain's CDR3 is CASSLAREGAQHF. The CDR3, as DNA: TGTGCCAGCAGCTTAGCTCGTGAAGGAGCCCAGCATTTT. The V call is TRBV11-3, the J call TRBJ1-5; D not resolved. The length of the CDR3 is 13 residues. Deletions cut 1 base from V and 11 bases from J, with 12 bases between. Per germline, CDR1 SGHNT and CDR2 YENEEA. The full variable domain, completed using reference TRBV11-3 and TRBJ1-5, is EAGVVQSPRYKIIEKKQPVAFWCNPISGHNTLYWYLQNLGQGPELLIRYENEEAVDDSQLPKDRFSAERLKGVDSTLKIQPAELGDSAVYLCASSLAREGAQHFGDGTRLSIL.